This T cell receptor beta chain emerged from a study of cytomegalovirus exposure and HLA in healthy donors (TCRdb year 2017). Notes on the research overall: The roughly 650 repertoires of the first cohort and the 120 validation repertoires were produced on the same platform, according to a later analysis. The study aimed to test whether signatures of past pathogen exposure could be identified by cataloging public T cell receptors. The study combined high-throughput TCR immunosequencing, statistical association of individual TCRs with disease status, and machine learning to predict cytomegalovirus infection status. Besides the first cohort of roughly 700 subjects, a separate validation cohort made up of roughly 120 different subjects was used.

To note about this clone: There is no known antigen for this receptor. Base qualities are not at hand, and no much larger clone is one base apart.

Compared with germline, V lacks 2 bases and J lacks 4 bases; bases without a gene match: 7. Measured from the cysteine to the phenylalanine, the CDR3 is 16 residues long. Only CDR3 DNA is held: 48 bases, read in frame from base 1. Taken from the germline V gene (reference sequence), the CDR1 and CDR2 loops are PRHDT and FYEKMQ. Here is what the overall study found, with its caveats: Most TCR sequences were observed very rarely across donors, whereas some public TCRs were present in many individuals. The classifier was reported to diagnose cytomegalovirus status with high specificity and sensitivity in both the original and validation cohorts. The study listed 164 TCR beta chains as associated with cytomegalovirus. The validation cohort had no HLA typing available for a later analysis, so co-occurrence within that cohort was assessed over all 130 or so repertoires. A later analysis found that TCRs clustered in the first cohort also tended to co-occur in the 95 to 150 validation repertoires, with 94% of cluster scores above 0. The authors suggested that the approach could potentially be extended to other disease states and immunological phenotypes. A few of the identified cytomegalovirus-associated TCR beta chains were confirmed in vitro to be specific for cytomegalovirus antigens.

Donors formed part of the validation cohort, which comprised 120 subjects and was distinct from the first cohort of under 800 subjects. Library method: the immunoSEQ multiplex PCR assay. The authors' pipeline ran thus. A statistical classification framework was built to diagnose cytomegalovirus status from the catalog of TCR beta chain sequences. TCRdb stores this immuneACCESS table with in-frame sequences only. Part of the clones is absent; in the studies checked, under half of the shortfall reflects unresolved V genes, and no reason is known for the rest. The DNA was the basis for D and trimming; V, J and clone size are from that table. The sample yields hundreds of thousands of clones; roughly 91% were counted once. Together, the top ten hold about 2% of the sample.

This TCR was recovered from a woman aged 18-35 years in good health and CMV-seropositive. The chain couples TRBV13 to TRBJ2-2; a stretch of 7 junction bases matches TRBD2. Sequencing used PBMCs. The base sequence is TGTGCCAGCAGCTTATACCCGGGAGGAGGCACCGGGGAGCTGTTTTTT. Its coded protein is CASSLYPGGGTGELFF.